This T cell receptor (beta chain) was found in a study of Ad26.COV2.S vaccination and SARS-CoV-2 variants. General study findings and limits: Possibly, TCR breadth and depth analyses underestimated total T cell responses. Among vaccine recipients, spike-specific TCR breadth exceeded that of placebo recipients. Comparability of non-spike TCR breadth was observed across vaccine and placebo recipients.

Some clones are missing from TCRdb's copy, which holds only in-frame ones; the method was immunoSEQ multiplex PCR. The data show about 680,000 clones, approximately 88% seen once. Treatment in this sample: about 20 received Ad26.COV2.S at low or high dose, single or two shots; about five received placebo; per-sample allocation not given. Sampling was performed 63 days after the first vaccine or placebo injection. This adult donor, from Boston, was 18-55 years old. Germline V gene lookup returns CDR1 MNHEY and CDR2 SVGAGI. The CDR3 has 14 amino acids. The trim removed 2 bases at V and 7 bases at J, leaving 0 bases unmatched. This clone appeared a single time. What it binds is not known.

Source: peripheral blood, taken in a trial of Ad26.COV2.S vaccine versus placebo. The chain carries TRBV6-5 and TRBJ2-1, with TRBD2 matching over 12 bases. The origin of this receptor is a person between 18 and 60 years old who received the Ad26.COV2.S COVID-19 vaccine or a placebo. The chain's CDR3 is CASSYGLAGNEQFF. DNA for the CDR3: TGTGCCAGCAGTTACGGACTAGCGGGAAATGAGCAGTTCTTC.